The T cell receptor beta chain under discussion was sequenced for a study of blood T cells in healthy people across ages. The junction had 9 bases not matched to a gene; V was cut back by 5 bases and J by 6 bases. This CDR3 has 14 amino acids. From germline, CDR1 is DFQATT and CDR2 SNEGSKA (reference sequence). Primed by a sample-barcoded 5' primer and a J-beta primer mix, a second PCR proceeded for roughly 6 to 12 cycles. Each TCR beta cDNA got a 12-nucleotide random molecular identifier. TCRdb re-called the 5' RACE reads through MiXCR, storing one row per CDR3 protein. The sample contains about 930,000 distinct CDR3 sequences, about 29% of which appear only once. Drawing of peripheral blood yielded 7.5 to 10 milliliters from each donor. These same records also appear under a second study, on T cells of mothers and their children. From that second work: During the second PCR, the M1S primer introduced sample barcodes along with 2-4 random nucleotides.

The sequenced sample was blood. This sequence joins TRBV20-1 and TRBJ2-3; 9 positions match TRBD2. The clonotype comes from a woman aged 40 to 50 in good health. In nucleotides, the CDR3 is TGCAGTGCTGAGATAGCGGGGGTCACGGATACGCAGTATTTT. Translated: CSAEIAGVTDTQYF.